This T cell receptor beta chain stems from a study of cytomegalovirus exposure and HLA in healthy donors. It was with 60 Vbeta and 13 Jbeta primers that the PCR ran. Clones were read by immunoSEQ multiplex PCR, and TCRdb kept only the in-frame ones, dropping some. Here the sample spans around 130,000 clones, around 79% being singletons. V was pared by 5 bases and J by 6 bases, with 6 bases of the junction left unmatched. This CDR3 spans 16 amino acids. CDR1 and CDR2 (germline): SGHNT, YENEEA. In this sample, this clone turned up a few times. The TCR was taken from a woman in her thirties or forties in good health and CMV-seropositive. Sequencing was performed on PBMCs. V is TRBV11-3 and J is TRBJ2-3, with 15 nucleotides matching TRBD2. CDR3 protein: CASSPGLAGGLDTQYF. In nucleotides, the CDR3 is TGTGCCAGCAGCCCGGGACTAGCGGGGGGCCTCGATACGCAGTATTTT.